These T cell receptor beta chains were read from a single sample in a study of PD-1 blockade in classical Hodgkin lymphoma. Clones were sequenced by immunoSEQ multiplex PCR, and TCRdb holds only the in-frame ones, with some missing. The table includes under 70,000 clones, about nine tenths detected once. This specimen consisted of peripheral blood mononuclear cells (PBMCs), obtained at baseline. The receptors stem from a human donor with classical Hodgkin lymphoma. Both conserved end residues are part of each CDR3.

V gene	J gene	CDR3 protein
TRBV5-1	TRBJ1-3	CASSFSGSSGNTIYF
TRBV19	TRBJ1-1	CASFMFTEAFF
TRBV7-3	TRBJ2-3	CASSTLQGADTQYF
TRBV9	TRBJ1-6	CASSPPSSGGSPLHF
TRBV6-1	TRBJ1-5	CATAEGGTYQPQHF
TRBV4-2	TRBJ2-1	CASSQAAAGSYNEQFF
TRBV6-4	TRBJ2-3	CASSEEGDYTTDTQYF
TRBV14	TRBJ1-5	CASSQRQGIIEPQHF
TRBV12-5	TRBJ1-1	CASGLVPTLNTEAFF
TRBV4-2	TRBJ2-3	CASSQEEVPDFRLLSTDTQYF
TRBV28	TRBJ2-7	CASSFGTGTGANEQYF
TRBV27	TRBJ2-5	CASSQLQGNQETQYF
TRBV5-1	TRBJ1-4	CASSTGGTGYAPNEKLFF
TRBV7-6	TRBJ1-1	CASSLEGWNTEAFF
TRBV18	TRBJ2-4	CASSPPKGSIHF
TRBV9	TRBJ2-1	CASSVAVRTGLNEQFF
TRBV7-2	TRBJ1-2	CASSTHREGGYTF
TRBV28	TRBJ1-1	CASRPSTGGYRAEAFF
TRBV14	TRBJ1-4	CASSQGGLVEKLFF
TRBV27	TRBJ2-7	CASSNSIRGRYEQYF
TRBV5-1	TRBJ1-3	CASSEFGTAVKSSGNTIYF
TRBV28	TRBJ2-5	CASSGAGGYEETQYF
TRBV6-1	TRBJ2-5	CASSELAGGQETQYF
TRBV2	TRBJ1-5	CASSRREQGHQPQHF
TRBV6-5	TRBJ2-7	CASPRTGTHYEQYF
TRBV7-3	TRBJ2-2	CASSPRILGSNTGELFF
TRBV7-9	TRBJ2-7	CASSSRTGTGSYEQYF
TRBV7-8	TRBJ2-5	CASSPGGIETQYF
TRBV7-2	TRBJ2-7	CASSLRDSTYEQYF
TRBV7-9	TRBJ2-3	CASTPEDRDISTDTQYF
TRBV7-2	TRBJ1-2	CASSLGREGYTF
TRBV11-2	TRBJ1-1	CASSPMNTEAFF
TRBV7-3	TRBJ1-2	CASSPERAFFYGYTF
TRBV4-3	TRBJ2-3	CASSHEGHRTDTQYF
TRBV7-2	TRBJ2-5	CASSSLLAVTLGETQYF
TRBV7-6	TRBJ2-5	CASSLGGGGETQYF
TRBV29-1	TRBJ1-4	CSVEGMGNEKLFF
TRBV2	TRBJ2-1	CASTGTGAYNEQFF
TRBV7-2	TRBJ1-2	CASSGTFYGYTF
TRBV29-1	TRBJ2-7	CSVVSGSYEQYF
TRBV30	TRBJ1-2	CASFILRGYTF
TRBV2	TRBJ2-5	CASRNAPLAVQETQYF
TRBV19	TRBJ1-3	CASFDRAGNTIYF
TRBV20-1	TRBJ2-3	CSARPADTQYF
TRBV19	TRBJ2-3	CASRSPAGNTDTQYF
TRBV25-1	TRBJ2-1	CASRGPMSEQFF
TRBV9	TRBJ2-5	CASSVGGGGAETQYF
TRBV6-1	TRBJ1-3	CASRGPSDTGNTIYF
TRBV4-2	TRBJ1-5	CASSQEEGGGQPQHF